The T cell receptor beta chain described here comes from a study of shared clonotypes between healthy human individuals. Whole-study findings and limits: Investigators collected only blood, and repertoires in tissues likely differ. Shared across several donors were around 5% of the naive CD4 clonotypes.

CD45RO negativity and positive selection for CCR7 defined naive CD8 cells, a population that excluded terminally differentiated effector memory CD45RA+ cells. As for this clone: The antigen remains undetermined.

For every subset, genomic DNA was evenly distributed across several immunoSEQ plates. Profiling relied on immunoSEQ multiplex PCR, and the TCRdb table lists in-frame clones only, not all of them. The sample holds some 2.1 million clones; over 85% are singletons and the top ten take roughly 1.7%. Germline lookup yields CDR1 MNHEY and CDR2 SMNVEV (reference sequence). V lost 5 bases and J lost 3, with 17 bases in between. This CDR3 region has 15 residues. The V gene is TRBV27, the J gene TRBJ2-7; a weak D match, TRBD1 (5 bases). This clonotype originated in a young man in good health. Some clones in this sample may be carry-over from other donors' samples. The sequencing sample was made of naive CD8+ T cells from PBMCs. Here the CDR3 DNA reads TGTGCCAGCAGTCAGCAAATAGGACATAGCTACGAGCAGTACTTC. It yields the protein CASSQQIGHSYEQYF.